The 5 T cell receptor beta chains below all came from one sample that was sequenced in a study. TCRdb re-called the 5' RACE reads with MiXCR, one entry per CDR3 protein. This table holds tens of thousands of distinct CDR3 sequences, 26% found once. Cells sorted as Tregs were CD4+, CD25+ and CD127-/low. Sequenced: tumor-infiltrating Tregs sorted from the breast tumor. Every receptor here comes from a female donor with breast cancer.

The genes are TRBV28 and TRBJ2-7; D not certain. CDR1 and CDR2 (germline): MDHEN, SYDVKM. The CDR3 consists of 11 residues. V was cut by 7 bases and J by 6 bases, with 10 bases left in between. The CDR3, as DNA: TGTGCCAGCACCTATAATCGCGAGCAGTACTTC. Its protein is CASTYNREQYF.

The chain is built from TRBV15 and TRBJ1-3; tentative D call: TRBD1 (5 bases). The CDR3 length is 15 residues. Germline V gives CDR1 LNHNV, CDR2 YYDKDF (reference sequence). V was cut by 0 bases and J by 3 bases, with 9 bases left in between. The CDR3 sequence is CATSRDLGDGNTIYF. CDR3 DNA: TGTGCCACCAGCAGAGATCTGGGGGATGGAAACACCATATATTTT.

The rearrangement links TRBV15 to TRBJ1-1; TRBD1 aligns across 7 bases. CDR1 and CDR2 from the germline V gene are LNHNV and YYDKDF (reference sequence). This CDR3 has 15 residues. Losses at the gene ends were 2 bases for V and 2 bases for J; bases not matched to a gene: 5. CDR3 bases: TGTGCCACCAGCAGATTCAGGGGGAGCAACACTGAAGCTTTCTTT. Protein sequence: CATSRFRGSNTEAFF.

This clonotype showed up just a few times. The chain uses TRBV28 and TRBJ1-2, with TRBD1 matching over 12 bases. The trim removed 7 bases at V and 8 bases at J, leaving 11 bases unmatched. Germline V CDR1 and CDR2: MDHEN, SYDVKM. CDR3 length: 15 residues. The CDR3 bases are TGTGCCAGCATAACCCCGGGACAGGGGGCGGAAGGCTACACCTTC. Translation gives CASITPGQGAEGYTF.

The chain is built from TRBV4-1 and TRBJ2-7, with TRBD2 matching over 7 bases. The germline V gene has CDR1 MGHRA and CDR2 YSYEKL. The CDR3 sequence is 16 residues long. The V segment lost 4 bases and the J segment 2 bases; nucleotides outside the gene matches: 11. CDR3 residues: CASSPEVSGTPYEQYF. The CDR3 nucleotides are TGCGCCAGCAGCCCCGAGGTCAGCGGGACCCCCTACGAGCAGTACTTC.